Here is one T cell receptor beta chain with its context. Antigen unknown. This record belongs to a study of T-cell memory formation after mild COVID-19. General study results and limits: Clones that contracted from day 15 to 85 were balanced CD4/CD8, while later expanders leaned CD4+. Clones from the second wave (peaking day 37) had unconfirmed SARS-CoV-2 specificity.

Constant-segment primers served in 5'RACE that generated TCR alpha and TCR beta cDNA libraries bearing sample barcodes and UMIs. TCRdb reanalysed the 5' RACE reads using MiXCR and keeps one entry per CDR3 protein. The sample has some 13,000 distinct CDR3 sequences; more than 10% are singletons. In germline, CDR1 is SNHLY, CDR2 FYNNEI. Losses at the gene ends were 0 bases for V and 0 bases for J; bases not matched to a gene: 20. The CDR3 is 22 residues long. The sequence was obtained from an adult woman who had mild COVID-19 (a few samples of this study predate the infection). Cell type and time point are not known. The chain combines TRBV2 with TRBJ2-1; 7 bases are a match to TRBD2. Specimen: PBMCs or a T cell subset sorted from them (not recorded which). CDR3 sequence (DNA): TGTGCCAGCAGTGAAGCAGGTACTAGCGTCCTCTGGGGTGTCCGCTCCTACAATGAGCAGTTCTTC. The encoded protein is CASSEAGTSVLWGVRSYNEQFF.